The 3 T cell receptor beta chains in this list originate from one sample, sequenced in a study of blood T cell repertoires in COVID-19. Some clones are missing from TCRdb's copy, which holds only in-frame ones; the method was immunoSEQ multiplex PCR. The sample records approximately 190,000 clones, about four fifths being singletons. The material sequenced was peripheral blood. These receptors all come from a woman aged 40 to 49 with acute or convalescent COVID-19.

This clone was seen only once. The chain joins TRBV7-9 to TRBJ2-7; TRBD1 agrees at 7 bases. The V segment lost 1 base and the J segment 0 bases; nucleotides outside the gene matches: 6. Germline V gives CDR1 SEHNR, CDR2 FQNEAQ (reference sequence). CDR3 size: 16 residues. CDR3 sequence: CASSLVLQGYSYEQYF. CDR3 nucleotides: TGTGCCAGCAGCTTAGTATTACAGGGGTACTCCTACGAGCAGTACTTC.

The gene calls are TRBV4-2 and TRBJ1-4, with D maybe TRBD1 (6 bases). V gave up 3 bases and J gave up 10 bases, with 15 bases separating them. CDR1 LGHNA and CDR2 YNFKEQ come from the germline V gene. The CDR3 is 14 amino acids. The CDR3 loop reads CASSHTQGRGKLFF. CDR3 bases: TGTGCCAGCAGCCATACTCAGGGGAGGGGAAAACTGTTTTTT.

A single count supports this clone. The gene calls are TRBV28 and TRBJ1-3; D is unclear. Looked up from germline, CDR1 is MDHEN and CDR2 is SYDVKM. This CDR3 is 15 amino acids long. Trimming took 5 bases from V and 3 from J, leaving 14 bases between them. CDR3 coding DNA: TGTGCCAGCAGTCTGAGGGAAGTAGGTGGAAACACCATATATTTT. Encoded protein: CASSLREVGGNTIYF.